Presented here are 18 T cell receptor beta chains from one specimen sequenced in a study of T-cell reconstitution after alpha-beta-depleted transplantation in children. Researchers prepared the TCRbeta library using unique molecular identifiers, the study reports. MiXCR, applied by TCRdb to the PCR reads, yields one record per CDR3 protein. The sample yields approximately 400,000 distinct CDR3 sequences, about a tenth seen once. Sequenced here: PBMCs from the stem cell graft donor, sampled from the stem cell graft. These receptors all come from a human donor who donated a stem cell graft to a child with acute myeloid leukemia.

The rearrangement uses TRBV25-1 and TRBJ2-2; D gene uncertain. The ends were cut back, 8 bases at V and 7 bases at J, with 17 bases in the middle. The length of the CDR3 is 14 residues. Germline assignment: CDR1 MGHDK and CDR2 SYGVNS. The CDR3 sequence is CASSYGPGSGELFF. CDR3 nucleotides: TGTGCCAGCTCCTACGGGCCTGGTAGCGGGGAGCTGTTTTTT.

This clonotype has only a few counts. This chain's CDR3 is CSVSSGLQETQYF. The CDR3 DNA reads TGCAGCGTGTCTAGCGGACTTCAAGAGACCCAGTACTTC. This sequence joins TRBV29-1 and TRBJ2-5; 7 bases map to TRBD2. Unmatched junction bases numbered 6, after V lost 6 bases and J lost 2 bases. This CDR3 region has 13 residues. The germline CDR1 and CDR2 sequences are SQVTM and ANQGSEA.

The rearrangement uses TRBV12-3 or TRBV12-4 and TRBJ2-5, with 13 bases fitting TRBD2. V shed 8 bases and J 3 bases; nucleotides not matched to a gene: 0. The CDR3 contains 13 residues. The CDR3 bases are TGTGCCAGCGGGACTAGCGGGGAAGAGACCCAGTACTTC. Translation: CASGTSGEETQYF.

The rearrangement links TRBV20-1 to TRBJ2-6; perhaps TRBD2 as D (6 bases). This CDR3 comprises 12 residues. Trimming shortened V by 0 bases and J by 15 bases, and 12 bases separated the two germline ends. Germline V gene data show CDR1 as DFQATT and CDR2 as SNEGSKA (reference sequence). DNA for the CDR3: TGCAGTGCTAGAGAAAGTGGGGAGGCCCTGACTTTC. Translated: CSARESGEALTF.

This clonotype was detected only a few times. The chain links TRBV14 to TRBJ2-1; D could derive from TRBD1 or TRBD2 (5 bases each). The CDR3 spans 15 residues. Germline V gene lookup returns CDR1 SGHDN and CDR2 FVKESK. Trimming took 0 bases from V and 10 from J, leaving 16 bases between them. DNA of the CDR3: TGTGCCAGCAGCCAAGACCGGGGCACGTTAAGGGAGCAGTTCTTC. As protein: CASSQDRGTLREQFF.

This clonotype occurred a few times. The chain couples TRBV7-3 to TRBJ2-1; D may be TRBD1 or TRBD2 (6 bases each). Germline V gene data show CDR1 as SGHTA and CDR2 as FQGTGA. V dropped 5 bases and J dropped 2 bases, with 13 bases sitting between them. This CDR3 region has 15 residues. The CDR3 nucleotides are TGTGCCAGCAGCATTTTCGGGGGCGCCTACAATGAGCAGTTCTTC. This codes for CASSIFGGAYNEQFF.

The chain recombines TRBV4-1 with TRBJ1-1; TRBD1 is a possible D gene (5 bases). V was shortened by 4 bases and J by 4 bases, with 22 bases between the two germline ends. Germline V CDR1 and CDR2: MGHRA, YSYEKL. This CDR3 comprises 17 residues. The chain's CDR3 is CASSLKIRGIGGTEAFF. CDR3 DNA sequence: TGCGCCAGCAGCCTCAAAATCCGGGGGATTGGCGGCACTGAAGCTTTCTTT.

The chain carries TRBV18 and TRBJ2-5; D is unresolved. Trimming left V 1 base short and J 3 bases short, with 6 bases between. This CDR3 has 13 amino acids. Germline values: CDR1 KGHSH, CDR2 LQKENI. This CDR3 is CASSPLGKETQYF. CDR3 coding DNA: TGTGCCAGCTCACCACTGGGGAAAGAGACCCAGTACTTC.

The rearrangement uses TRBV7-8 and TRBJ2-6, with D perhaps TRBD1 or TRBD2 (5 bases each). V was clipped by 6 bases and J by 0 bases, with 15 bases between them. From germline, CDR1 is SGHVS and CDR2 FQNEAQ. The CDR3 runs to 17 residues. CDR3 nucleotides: TGTGCCAGCAGTCGTCGGGGCCCCGCCTCTGGGGCCAACGTCCTGACTTTC. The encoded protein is CASSRRGPASGANVLTF.

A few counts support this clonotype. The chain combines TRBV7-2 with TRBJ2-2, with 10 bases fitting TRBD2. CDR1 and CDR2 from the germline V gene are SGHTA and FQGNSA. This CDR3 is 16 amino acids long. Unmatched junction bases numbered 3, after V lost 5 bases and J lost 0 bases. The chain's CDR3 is CASSPGTSANTGELFF. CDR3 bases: TGTGCCAGCAGCCCCGGGACTAGCGCGAACACCGGGGAGCTGTTTTTT.

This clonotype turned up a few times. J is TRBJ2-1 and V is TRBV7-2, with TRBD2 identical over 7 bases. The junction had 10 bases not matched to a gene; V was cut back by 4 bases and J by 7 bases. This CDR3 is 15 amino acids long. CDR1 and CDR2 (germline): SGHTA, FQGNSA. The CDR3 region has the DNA TGTGCCAGCAGCTCCTTCGTGGGGGGAGGGAATGAGCAGTTCTTC. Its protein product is CASSSFVGGGNEQFF.

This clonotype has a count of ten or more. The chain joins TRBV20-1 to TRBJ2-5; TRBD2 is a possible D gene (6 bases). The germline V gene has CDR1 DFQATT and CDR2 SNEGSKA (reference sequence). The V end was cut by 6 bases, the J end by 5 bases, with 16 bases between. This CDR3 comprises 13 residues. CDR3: CSARRELWETQYF. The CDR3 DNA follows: TGCAGTGCCCGACGGGAGCTTTGGGAGACCCAGTACTTC.

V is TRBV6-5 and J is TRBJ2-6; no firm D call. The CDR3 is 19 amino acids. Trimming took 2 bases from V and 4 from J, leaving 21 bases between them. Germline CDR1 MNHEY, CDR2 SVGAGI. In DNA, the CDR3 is TGTGCCAGCAGTTACAGTGCGGCACGGCCGTTTACCGGGGCCAACGTCCTGACTTTC. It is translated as CASSYSAARPFTGANVLTF.

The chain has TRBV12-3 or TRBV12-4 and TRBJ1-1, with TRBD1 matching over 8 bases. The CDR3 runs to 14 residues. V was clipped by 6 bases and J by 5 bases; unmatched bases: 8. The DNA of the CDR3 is TGTGCCAGCAGCGTACAGGGGGGTAAGACTGAAGCTTTCTTT. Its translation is CASSVQGGKTEAFF.

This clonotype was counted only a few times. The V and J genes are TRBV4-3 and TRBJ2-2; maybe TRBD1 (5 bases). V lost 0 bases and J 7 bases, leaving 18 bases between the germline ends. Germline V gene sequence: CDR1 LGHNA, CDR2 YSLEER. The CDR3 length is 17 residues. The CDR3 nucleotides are TGCGCCAGCAGCCAAGATGGGGCAGGGATGGGCGTCGGGGAGCTGTTTTTT. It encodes CASSQDGAGMGVGELFF.

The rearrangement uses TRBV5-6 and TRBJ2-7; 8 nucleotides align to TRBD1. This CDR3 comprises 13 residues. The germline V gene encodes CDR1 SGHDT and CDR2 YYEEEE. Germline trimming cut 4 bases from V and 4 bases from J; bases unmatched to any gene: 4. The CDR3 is CASSRRGHYEQYF. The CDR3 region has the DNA TGTGCCAGCAGCCGCAGGGGGCATTACGAGCAGTACTTC.

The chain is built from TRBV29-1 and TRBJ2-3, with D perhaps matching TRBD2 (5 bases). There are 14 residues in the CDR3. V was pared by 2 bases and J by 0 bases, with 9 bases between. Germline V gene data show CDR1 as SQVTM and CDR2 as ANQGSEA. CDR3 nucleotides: TGCAGCGTTGAAAGGCGGACTAGCACAGATACGCAGTATTTT. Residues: CSVERRTSTDTQYF.

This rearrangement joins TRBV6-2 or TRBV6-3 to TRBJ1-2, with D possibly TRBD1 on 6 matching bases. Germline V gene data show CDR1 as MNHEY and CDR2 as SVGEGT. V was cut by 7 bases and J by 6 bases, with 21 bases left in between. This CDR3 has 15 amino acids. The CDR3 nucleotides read TGTGCCAGCACACTACGAGACAGGTTACAACATGGCTACACCTTC. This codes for CASTLRDRLQHGYTF.